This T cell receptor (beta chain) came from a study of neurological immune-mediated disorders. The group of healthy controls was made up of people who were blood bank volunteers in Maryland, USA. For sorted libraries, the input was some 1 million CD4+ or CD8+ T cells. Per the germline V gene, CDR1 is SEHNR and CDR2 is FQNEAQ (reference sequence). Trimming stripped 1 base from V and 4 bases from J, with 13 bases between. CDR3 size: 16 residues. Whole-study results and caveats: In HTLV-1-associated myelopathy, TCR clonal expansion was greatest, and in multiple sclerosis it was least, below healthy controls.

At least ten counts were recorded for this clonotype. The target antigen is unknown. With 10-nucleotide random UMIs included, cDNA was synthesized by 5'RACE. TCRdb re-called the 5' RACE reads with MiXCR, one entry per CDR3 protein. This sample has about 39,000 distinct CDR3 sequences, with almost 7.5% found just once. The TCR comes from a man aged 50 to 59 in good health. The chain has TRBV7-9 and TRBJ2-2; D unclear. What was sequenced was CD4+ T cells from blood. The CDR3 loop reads CASSLGVRRRTGELFF. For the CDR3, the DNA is TGTGCCAGCAGCTTAGGGGTTAGACGGCGCACCGGGGAGCTGTTTTTT.